One sample yielded the 2 T cell receptor beta chains listed below, sequenced in a study of human T cells and chemical hapten exposure. Each CDR3 protein is one row after TCRdb ran MiXCR on the RACE reads. Of 85,000 to 95,000 distinct CDR3 sequences in the sample, about 8.8% were seen once. As for time point: healthy volunteer bleed at 2 weeks. Whole blood that had not been fractionated was the source of extracted total RNA. Material: whole blood. The receptor source for this set is a female donor in good health. Some clones in this sample may be carry-over from other donors' samples.

This clonotype was detected ten times or more. V is TRBV18 and J is TRBJ2-3; the D is unclear. Germline lookup yields CDR1 KGHSH and CDR2 LQKENI. CDR3 size: 12 residues. Trimming left V 2 bases short and J 6 bases short, with 6 bases between. Here the CDR3 reads CASSPAADTQYF. CDR3 sequence (DNA): TGTGCCAGCTCACCAGCGGCGGATACGCAGTATTTT. Filled out from reference TRBV18 and TRBJ2-3, the complete variable domain reads NAGVMQNPRHLVRRRGQEARLRCSPMKGHSHVYWYRQLPEEGLKFMVYLQKENIIDESGMPKERFSAEFPKEGPSILRIQQVVRGDSAAYFCASSPAADTQYFGPGTRLTVL.

Remarks on this clonotype: Germline is not matched at one junction end, which may reflect a read error. The genes are TRBV5-1 and TRBJ2-2; D is unclear. Germline CDR1 is SGHRS and CDR2 is YFSETQ. The CDR3 spans 13 residues. The CDR3 DNA reads TGCGCCAGCAGCCCTGCAGTCACCGTGGAGCTGTTTTTT. As protein: CASSPAVTVELFF. The variable domain in full, with the rest retrieved from reference TRBV5-1 and TRBJ2-2, is KAGVTQTPRYLIKTRGQQVTLSCSPISGHRSVSWYQQTPGQGLQFLFEYFSETQRNKGNFPGRFSGRQFSNSRSEMNVSTLELGDSALYLCASSPAVTVELFFGEGSRLTVL.